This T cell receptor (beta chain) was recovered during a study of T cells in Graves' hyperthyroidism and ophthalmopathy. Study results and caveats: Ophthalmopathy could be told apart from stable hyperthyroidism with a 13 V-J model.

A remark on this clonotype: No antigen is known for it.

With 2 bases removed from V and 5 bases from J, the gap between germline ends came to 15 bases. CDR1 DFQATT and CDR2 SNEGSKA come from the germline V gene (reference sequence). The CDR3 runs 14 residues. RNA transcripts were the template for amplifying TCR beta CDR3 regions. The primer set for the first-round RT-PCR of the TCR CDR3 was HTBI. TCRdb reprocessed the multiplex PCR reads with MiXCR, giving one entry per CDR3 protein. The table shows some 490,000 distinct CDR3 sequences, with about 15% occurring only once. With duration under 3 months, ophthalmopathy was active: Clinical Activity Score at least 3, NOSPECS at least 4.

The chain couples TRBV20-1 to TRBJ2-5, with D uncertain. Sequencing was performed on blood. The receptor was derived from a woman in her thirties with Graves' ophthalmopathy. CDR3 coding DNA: TGCAGTGCTAGACTTCACAAGATTGTGGAGACCCAGTACTTC. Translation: CSARLHKIVETQYF.